The present TCR beta chain was sequenced within a study of T-cell memory formation after mild COVID-19. Findings and limits, study-wide: Clones shrinking between day 15 and 85 showed a balanced CD4/CD8 split, and those that grew later tilted toward CD4+.

The CDR3 loop spans 13 amino acids. Germline CDR1 reads SGHNT; CDR2 reads YYREEE (reference sequence). With 0 bases removed from V and 5 bases from J, the gap between germline ends came to 9 bases. Notes on this clonotype: Its antigen is not known.

Sample barcodes and UMIs were carried by the TCR alpha and TCR beta cDNA libraries that 5'RACE generated with constant-segment primers. TCRdb re-called the 5' RACE reads with MiXCR, one entry per CDR3 protein. This sample has nearly 350,000 distinct CDR3 sequences, with about an eighth found just once. Sequencing used PBMCs or a T cell subset sorted from them (not recorded which). V and J are TRBV5-4 and TRBJ2-7, with TRBD2 as a possible D gene (6 bases). This receptor was identified in a man younger than 35 who had mild COVID-19 (a few samples of this study predate the infection). Cell type and time point are not known. The chain's CDR3 is CASSLEAGDEQYV. The CDR3 DNA follows: TGTGCCAGCAGCTTGGAAGCGGGTGACGAGCAGTACGTC.